The rows below give T cell receptor beta chains drawn from one sample of a study of cytomegalovirus exposure and HLA in healthy donors. The repertoire was sequenced with immunoSEQ multiplex PCR; TCRdb's copy has only in-frame clones and lacks some. This repertoire shows more than 55,000 clones, roughly 90% found once; its top ten account for 1.2%. Sequenced sample: PBMCs. The source is a woman younger than 30 in good health and CMV-seronegative. Each CDR3 is given with its conserved first and last residue. Fields, in order: J gene, D gene, clone size, V gene, CDR3 length, CDR3 protein, CDR3 DNA. The D gene is left open where the match is weak. Size is stated for part of the rows, as once, few or many counts, or as a class when the clone is expanded.

TRBJ2-2,.,.,TRBV28,15,CASSLWGRNTGELFF,TGTGCCAGCAGTTTATGGGGCCGGAACACCGGGGAGCTGTTTTTT
TRBJ2-3,TRBD2,.,TRBV6-6,14,CASTQLAMSDTQYF,TGTGCCAGCACCCAACTAGCGATGTCAGATACGCAGTATTTT
TRBJ1-4,TRBD1,.,TRBV27,18,CASRPSGTGLLTAGGLFF,TGTGCCAGCAGACCGTCCGGGACAGGGCTTTTGACCGCCGGGGGACTGTTTTTT
TRBJ2-3,TRBD1,.,TRBV5-4,15,CASSRDRGQGDTQYF,TGTGCCAGCAGCAGAGACAGGGGGCAAGGAGATACGCAGTATTTT
TRBJ2-5,TRBD1,.,TRBV7-2,14,CASRGTGYLETQYF,TGTGCCAGCAGAGGGACAGGGTATTTGGAGACCCAGTACTTC
TRBJ2-1,.,.,TRBV6-5,13,CASRSTSYLEQFF,TGTGCCAGCAGGTCAACTAGTTATCTTGAGCAGTTCTTC
TRBJ1-3,.,.,TRBV28,15,CASTVGGYGGNTIYF,TGTGCCAGTACAGTAGGGGGATATGGTGGAAACACCATATATTTT
TRBJ2-5,.,.,TRBV6-1,11,CASSFSETQYF,TGTGCCAGCAGTTTCTCGGAGACCCAGTACTTC
TRBJ2-5,.,.,TRBV30,13,CAWSVVLQETQYF,TGTGCCTGGAGTGTGGTACTTCAAGAGACCCAGTACTTC
TRBJ2-7,TRBD1,.,TRBV5-1,13,CASSSGQTYEQYF,TGCGCCAGCAGCTCGGGACAGACCTACGAGCAGTACTTC
TRBJ1-1,.,.,TRBV6-5,12,CASRLPSTEAFF,TGTGCCAGCAGACTACCTAGCACTGAAGCTTTCTTT
TRBJ1-5,.,.,TRBV19,16,CASSIGGSYSNQPQHF,TGTGCCAGTAGTATTGGGGGCAGTTATAGCAATCAGCCCCAGCATTTT
TRBJ2-1,.,.,TRBV7-9,13,CASKPTLNNEQFF,TGTGCCAGCAAGCCTACTCTGAACAATGAGCAGTTCTTC
TRBJ2-5,.,once,TRBV7-9,14,CASSYNREEETQYF,TGTGCCAGCAGCTATAACAGGGAAGAGGAGACCCAGTACTTC
TRBJ2-1,TRBD2,.,TRBV6-1,15,CASTTLAGGYNEQFF,TGTGCCAGCACTACTCTAGCGGGAGGATACAATGAGCAGTTCTTC
TRBJ2-3,.,.,TRBV6-1,15,CASSDSQVLSDTQYF,TGTGCCAGCAGTGACTCCCAGGTCCTATCAGATACGCAGTATTTT
TRBJ1-2,.,few,TRBV28,14,CASSLGGESRGYTF,TGTGCCAGCAGTCTGGGAGGAGAGAGTAGGGGCTACACCTTC
TRBJ2-5,.,.,TRBV7-8,15,CASSLLGTLRETQYF,TGTGCCAGCAGCCTACTCGGCACTTTGAGGGAGACCCAGTACTTC
TRBJ2-2,.,.,TRBV13,15,CASSSPGGAAGELFF,TGTGCCAGCAGCTCCCCCGGGGGAGCGGCCGGGGAGCTGTTTTTT
TRBJ1-2,.,few,TRBV29-1,13,CSAGNQANYGYTF,TGCAGCGCAGGTAACCAAGCTAACTATGGCTACACCTTC
TRBJ2-2,TRBD1,.,TRBV7-6,15,CASSNPGGESGELFF,TGTGCCAGCAGCAACCCAGGGGGCGAATCCGGGGAGCTGTTTTTT
TRBJ1-4,TRBD1,.,TRBV28,13,CASSGQGPEKLFF,TGTGCCAGCAGTGGACAGGGGCCAGAAAAACTGTTTTTT
TRBJ1-5,TRBD1,.,TRBV5-1,13,CASSPTGIQPQHF,TGCGCCAGCAGCCCGACAGGGATTCAGCCCCAGCATTTT
TRBJ2-7,.,.,TRBV27,11,CASSPGYEQYF,TGTGCCAGCAGCCCCGGCTACGAGCAGTACTTC
TRBJ1-2,.,.,TRBV25-1,11,CASRDYYGYTF,TGTGCCAGCAGAGACTACTATGGCTACACCTTC
TRBJ2-3,.,.,TRBV7-9,17,CASSKTLAGYITDTQYF,TGTGCCAGCAGCAAAACCCTGGCGGGGTATATCACAGATACGCAGTATTTT
TRBJ2-5,TRBD2,.,TRBV13,15,CASSLGLAGMETQYF,TGTGCCAGCAGCTTAGGGCTAGCGGGAATGGAGACCCAGTACTTC
TRBJ1-2,.,.,TRBV7-2,13,CASSSSWPYGYTF,TGTGCCAGCAGCTCATCTTGGCCCTATGGCTACACCTTC
TRBJ2-5,.,.,TRBV5-4,15,CASSLVGWAGETQYF,TGTGCCAGCAGCTTGGTCGGCTGGGCAGGAGAGACCCAGTACTTC
TRBJ1-3,TRBD1,.,TRBV5-6,18,CASSDGEINRGTGNTIYF,TGTGCCAGCAGCGACGGAGAAATTAACAGGGGAACAGGAAACACCATATATTTT
TRBJ2-3,TRBD1,.,TRBV5-1,20,CASSLNGDPRGTGGTDTQYF,TGCGCCAGCAGCTTGAACGGGGACCCTCGTGGGACAGGGGGCACAGATACGCAGTATTTT
TRBJ1-2,TRBD1,.,TRBV9,15,CASSVGTGSEAGYTF,TGTGCCAGCAGCGTGGGGACAGGGTCCGAGGCTGGCTACACCTTC
TRBJ1-1,.,.,TRBV11-2,14,CASSLMGVGTEAFF,TGTGCCAGCAGCTTAATGGGAGTCGGAACTGAAGCTTTCTTT
TRBJ1-6,TRBD1,.,TRBV28,16,CASMSRGTGGDSPLHF,TGTGCCAGCATGAGTCGCGGGACAGGGGGAGATTCACCCCTCCACTTT
TRBJ2-3,TRBD1,.,TRBV25-1,15,CASSDTGQGGDTQYF,TGTGCCAGCAGTGATACAGGACAGGGGGGAGATACGCAGTATTTT
TRBJ1-2,.,.,TRBV30,13,CAWDILLGYGYTF,TGTGCCTGGGACATCCTCCTCGGCTATGGCTACACCTTC
TRBJ2-7,.,.,TRBV19,13,CASSASAGDEQYF,TGTGCCAGTAGTGCGTCGGCAGGCGACGAGCAGTACTTC
TRBJ2-7,.,.,TRBV5-1,13,CASSLASPYEQYF,TGCGCCAGCAGCTTGGCTAGCCCCTACGAGCAGTACTTC
TRBJ1-4,.,.,TRBV19,15,CASTALGEGGEKLFF,TGTGCCAGTACCGCCCTTGGGGAGGGCGGTGAAAAACTGTTTTTT
TRBJ2-7,.,.,TRBV6-1,14,CASRSQGLSDEQYF,TGTGCCAGCAGGTCCCAGGGGTTAAGCGACGAGCAGTACTTC
TRBJ1-2,TRBD1,.,TRBV20-1,11,CSFGQAYGYTF,TGCAGTTTTGGACAGGCCTATGGCTACACCTTC
TRBJ2-3,.,.,TRBV29-1,14,CSVASGGYTDTQYF,TGCAGCGTTGCTTCCGGGGGTTACACAGATACGCAGTATTTT
TRBJ2-3,.,.,TRBV5-4,11,CASSTGDTQYF,TGTGCCAGCAGCACCGGAGATACGCAGTATTTT
TRBJ2-2,.,.,TRBV5-1,15,CASSLGPSNTGELFF,TGCGCCAGCAGCTTGGGTCCATCGAACACCGGGGAGCTGTTTTTT
TRBJ1-2,.,few,TRBV6-5,13,CASTSGPYYGYTF,TGTGCCAGCACCTCAGGCCCGTACTATGGCTACACCTTC
TRBJ2-7,.,.,TRBV6-4,17,CASSVLRTPRETYEQYF,TGTGCCAGCAGTGTATTGAGGACCCCCAGGGAAACCTACGAGCAGTACTTC
TRBJ1-2,TRBD1,.,TRBV4-1,15,CASSQVLTGDYGYTF,TGCGCCAGCAGCCAAGTCTTGACAGGGGACTATGGCTACACCTTC